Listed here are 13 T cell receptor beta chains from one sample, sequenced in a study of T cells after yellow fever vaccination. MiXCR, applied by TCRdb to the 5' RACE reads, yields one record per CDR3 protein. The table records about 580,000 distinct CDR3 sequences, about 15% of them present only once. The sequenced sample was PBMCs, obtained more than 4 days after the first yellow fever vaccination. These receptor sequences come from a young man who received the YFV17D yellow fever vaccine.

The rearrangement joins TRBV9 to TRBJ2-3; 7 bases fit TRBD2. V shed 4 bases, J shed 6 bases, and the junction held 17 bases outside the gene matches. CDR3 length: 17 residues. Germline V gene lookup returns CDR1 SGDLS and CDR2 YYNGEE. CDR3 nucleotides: TGTGCCAGCAGCCCTGTAGGAGCGGGGCCTAAGTCGGATACGCAGTATTTT. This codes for CASSPVGAGPKSDTQYF. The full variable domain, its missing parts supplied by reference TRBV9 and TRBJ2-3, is DSGVTQTPKHLITATGQRVTLRCSPRSGDLSVYWYQQSLDQGLQFLIQYYNGEERAKGNILERFSAQQFPDLHSELNLSSLELGDSALYFCASSPVGAGPKSDTQYFGPGTRLTVL.

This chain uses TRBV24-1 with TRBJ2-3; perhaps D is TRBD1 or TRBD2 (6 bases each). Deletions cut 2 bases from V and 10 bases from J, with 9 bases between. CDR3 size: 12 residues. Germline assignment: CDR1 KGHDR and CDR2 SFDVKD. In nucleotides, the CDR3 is TGTGCCACCAGTGATTGGGGGGCCGCGCAGTATTTT. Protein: CATSDWGAAQYF.

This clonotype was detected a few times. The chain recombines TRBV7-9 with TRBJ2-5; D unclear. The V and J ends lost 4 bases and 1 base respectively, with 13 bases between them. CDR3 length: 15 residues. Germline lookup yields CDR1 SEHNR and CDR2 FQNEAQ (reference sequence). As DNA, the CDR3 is TGTGCCAGCAGCTACTTCCTTGGGATCCAAGAGACCCAGTACTTC. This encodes CASSYFLGIQETQYF.

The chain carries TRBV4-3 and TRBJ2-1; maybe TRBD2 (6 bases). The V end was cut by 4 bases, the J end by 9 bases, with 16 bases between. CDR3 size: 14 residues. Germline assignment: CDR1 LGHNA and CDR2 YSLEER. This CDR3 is CASSRITSSGEQFF. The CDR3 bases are TGCGCCAGCAGCCGGATAACTAGCTCTGGTGAGCAGTTCTTC.

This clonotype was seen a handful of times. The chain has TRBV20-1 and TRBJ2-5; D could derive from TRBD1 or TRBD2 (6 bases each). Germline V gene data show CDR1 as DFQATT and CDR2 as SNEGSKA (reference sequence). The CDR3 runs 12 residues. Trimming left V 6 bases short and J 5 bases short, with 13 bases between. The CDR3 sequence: CSAPGAGETQYF. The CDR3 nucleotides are TGCAGTGCCCCGGGGGCGGGGGAGACCCAGTACTTC.

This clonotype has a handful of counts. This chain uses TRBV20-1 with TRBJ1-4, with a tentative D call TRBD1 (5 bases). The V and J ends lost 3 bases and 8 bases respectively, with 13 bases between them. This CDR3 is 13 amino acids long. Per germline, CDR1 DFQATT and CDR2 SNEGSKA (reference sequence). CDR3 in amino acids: CSASRQGSEKLFF. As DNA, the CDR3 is TGCAGTGCTAGTCGTCAGGGAAGCGAAAAACTGTTTTTT.

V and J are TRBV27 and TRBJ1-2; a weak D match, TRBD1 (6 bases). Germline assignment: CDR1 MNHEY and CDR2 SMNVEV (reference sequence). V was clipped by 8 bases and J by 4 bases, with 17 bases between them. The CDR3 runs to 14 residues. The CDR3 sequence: CASRTNGGVYGYTF. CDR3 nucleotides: TGTGCCAGCCGGACCAACGGGGGCGTCTATGGCTACACCTTC.

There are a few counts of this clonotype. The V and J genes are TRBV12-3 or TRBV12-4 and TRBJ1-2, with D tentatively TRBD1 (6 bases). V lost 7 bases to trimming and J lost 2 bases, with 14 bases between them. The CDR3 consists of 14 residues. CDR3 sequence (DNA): TGTGCCAGCACCCTGGGGGGGCCCAACTATGGCTACACCTTC. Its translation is CASTLGGPNYGYTF.

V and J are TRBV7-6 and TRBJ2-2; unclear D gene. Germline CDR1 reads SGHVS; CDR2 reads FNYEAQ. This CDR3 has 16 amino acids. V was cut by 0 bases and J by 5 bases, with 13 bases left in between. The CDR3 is CASSLAGPGRTGELFF. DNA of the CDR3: TGTGCCAGCAGCTTAGCGGGCCCTGGGCGAACCGGGGAGCTGTTTTTT. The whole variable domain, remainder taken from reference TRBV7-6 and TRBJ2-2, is GAGVSQSPRYKVTKRGQDVALRCDPISGHVSLYWYRQALGQGPEFLTYFNYEAQQDKSGLPNDRFSAERPEGSISTLTIQRTEQRDSAMYRCASSLAGPGRTGELFFGEGSRLTVL.

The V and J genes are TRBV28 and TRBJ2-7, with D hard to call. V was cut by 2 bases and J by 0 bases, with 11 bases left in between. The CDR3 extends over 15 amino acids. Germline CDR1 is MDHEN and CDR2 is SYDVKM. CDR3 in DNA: TGTGCCAGCAGTTTAGTCGGAACTTTCTCCTACGAGCAGTACTTC. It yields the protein CASSLVGTFSYEQYF.

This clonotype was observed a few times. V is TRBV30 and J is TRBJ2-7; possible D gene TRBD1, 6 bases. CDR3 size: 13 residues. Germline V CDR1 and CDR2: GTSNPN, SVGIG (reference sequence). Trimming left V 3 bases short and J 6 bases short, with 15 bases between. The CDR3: CAWSLMGAGEQYF. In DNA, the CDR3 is TGTGCCTGGAGCCTTATGGGGGCAGGCGAGCAGTACTTC. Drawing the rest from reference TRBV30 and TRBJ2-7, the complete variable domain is SQTIHQWPATLVQPVGSPLSLECTVEGTSNPNLYWYRQAAGRGLQLLFYSVGIGQISSEVPQNLSASRPQDRQFILSSKKLLLSDSGFYLCAWSLMGAGEQYFGPGTRLTVT.

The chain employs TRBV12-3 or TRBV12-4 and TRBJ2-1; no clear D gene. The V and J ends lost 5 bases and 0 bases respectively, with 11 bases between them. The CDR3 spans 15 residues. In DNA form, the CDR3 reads TGTGCCAGCAGTGCACGGTCTGGCTCCTACAATGAGCAGTTCTTC. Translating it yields CASSARSGSYNEQFF.

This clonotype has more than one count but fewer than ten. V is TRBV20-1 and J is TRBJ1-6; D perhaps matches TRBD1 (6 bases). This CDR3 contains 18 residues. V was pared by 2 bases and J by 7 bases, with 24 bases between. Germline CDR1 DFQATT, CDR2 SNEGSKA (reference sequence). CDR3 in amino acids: CSARLSDRGHSGNSPLHF. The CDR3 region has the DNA TGCAGTGCTAGATTGTCGGACAGAGGCCACAGCGGAAATTCACCCCTCCACTTT.